This record covers a single T cell receptor (beta chain). This sample stems from a study of blood T cell repertoires in COVID-19. V lost 3 bases to trimming and J lost 0 bases; unmatched junction nucleotides: 6. The CDR3 is made up of 18 amino acids. Per the germline V gene, CDR1 is KGHDR and CDR2 is SFDVKD. Using immunoSEQ multiplex PCR, the repertoire was profiled, and TCRdb retains in-frame clones only, with some absent. The repertoire includes 200,000 to 250,000 clones, about 84% of them detected once, and 10% to 15% sits in the top ten. Source material: peripheral blood. The origin of this receptor is an elderly man with acute or convalescent COVID-19. This sequence joins TRBV24-1 and TRBJ2-1; 11 bases fit TRBD2. CDR3 nucleotide sequence: TGTGCCACCAGTGATACCGGGACTAGCGGCAGCTCCTACAATGAGCAGTTCTTC. Encoded protein: CATSDTGTSGSSYNEQFF.